These T cell receptor beta chains were read from a single sample in a study of blood T cells in healthy people across ages. Each CDR3 protein is one row after TCRdb ran MiXCR on the 5' RACE reads. The data contain roughly 1,100,000 distinct CDR3 sequences, approximately 25% of them seen just once; the ten biggest clones take up approximately 0.79%. Separately, the same data were catalogued under a study of T cells of mothers and their children.

Material: blood. These receptors originate from a girl aged 2-10 years in good health. Both conserved end residues are part of each CDR3. Fields, in order: CDR3 DNA, CDR3 protein, J gene, clone size, V gene, D gene. D genes are given only for firm matches. The listing skips clone size in some rows; elsewhere it reads once, few, many or a size class.

cdr3_nt: TGCGCCAGCAGCCACGGACTAGCGGGTCTCCTAGGGAATGAGCAGTTCTTC
cdr3_aa: CASSHGLAGLLGNEQFF
j_call: TRBJ2-1
clone_size: NA
v_call: TRBV4-1
d_call: TRBD2

cdr3_nt: TGTGCCAGCAGCCGACAGGGGCCTGGAAACACCATATATTTT
cdr3_aa: CASSRQGPGNTIYF
j_call: TRBJ1-3
clone_size: many
v_call: TRBV27
d_call: TRBD1

cdr3_nt: TGTGCCAGCAGTTTAGTAGGGCCCCCGTACCAAGAGACCCAGTACTTC
cdr3_aa: CASSLVGPPYQETQYF
j_call: TRBJ2-5
clone_size: few
v_call: TRBV27
d_call: NA

cdr3_nt: TGTGCCAGCAGCCGGGCGGCATATCAAGAGACCCAGTACTTC
cdr3_aa: CASSRAAYQETQYF
j_call: TRBJ2-5
clone_size: few
v_call: TRBV7-2
d_call: NA

cdr3_nt: TGTGCCAGCAGCCAAGAACTAGCCCCCGAAAACATTCAGTACTTC
cdr3_aa: CASSQELAPENIQYF
j_call: TRBJ2-4
clone_size: NA
v_call: TRBV4-2
d_call: NA

cdr3_nt: TGTGCCAGCAGTTTTCGTTGGGGGGCGGGAGGCTACACCTTC
cdr3_aa: CASSFRWGAGGYTF
j_call: TRBJ1-2
clone_size: NA
v_call: TRBV12-3/TRBV12-4
d_call: NA

cdr3_nt: TGTGCCAGCAGCCTAACGACTAGTATACTTTACAATGAGCAGTTCTTC
cdr3_aa: CASSLTTSILYNEQFF
j_call: TRBJ2-1
clone_size: NA
v_call: TRBV11-2
d_call: NA

cdr3_nt: TGTGCCAGCAGCCCGGGGCCCCAAGCGGGGCAAGAGACCCAGTACTTC
cdr3_aa: CASSPGPQAGQETQYF
j_call: TRBJ2-5
clone_size: NA
v_call: TRBV5-5
d_call: TRBD2

cdr3_nt: TGTGCCAGCTCACCACTGAAGGGAACAGCCGGGGAGCTGTTTTTT
cdr3_aa: CASSPLKGTAGELFF
j_call: TRBJ2-2
clone_size: few
v_call: TRBV18
d_call: NA

cdr3_nt: TGTGCCAGCAGCGCCAGGGTGGGTGAGCAGTTCTTC
cdr3_aa: CASSARVGEQFF
j_call: TRBJ2-1
clone_size: NA
v_call: TRBV11-1
d_call: NA

cdr3_nt: TGTGCCAGCTCAAACGGGAGGCGGTACGAGCAGTACTTC
cdr3_aa: CASSNGRRYEQYF
j_call: TRBJ2-7
clone_size: NA
v_call: TRBV18
d_call: TRBD2

cdr3_nt: TGCAGTGCTAGGGACAGGGTGAACACTGAAGCTTTCTTT
cdr3_aa: CSARDRVNTEAFF
j_call: TRBJ1-1
clone_size: few
v_call: TRBV20-1
d_call: TRBD1

cdr3_nt: TGTGCCAGCAGCTTCCGGACAGGAGCGAGCCCCTACGAGCAGTACTTC
cdr3_aa: CASSFRTGASPYEQYF
j_call: TRBJ2-7
clone_size: few
v_call: TRBV12-3/TRBV12-4
d_call: TRBD1

cdr3_nt: TGTGCCAGCAGCGTAACGGTGTTACCCACACCCAAAGTCCCTAACTATGGCTACACCTTC
cdr3_aa: CASSVTVLPTPKVPNYGYTF
j_call: TRBJ1-2
clone_size: NA
v_call: TRBV9
d_call: NA

cdr3_nt: TGTGCCAGCAGCGACGTCGGGGGAGAGACCCAGTACTTC
cdr3_aa: CASSDVGGETQYF
j_call: TRBJ2-5
clone_size: NA
v_call: TRBV3-1
d_call: NA

cdr3_nt: TGTGCCAGCAGCTTAGGCCCACATCAAGAGACCCAGTACTTC
cdr3_aa: CASSLGPHQETQYF
j_call: TRBJ2-5
clone_size: many
v_call: TRBV13
d_call: NA

cdr3_nt: TGTGCCAGCAGCCCCCCGAGTTTGGAGACCCAGTACTTC
cdr3_aa: CASSPPSLETQYF
j_call: TRBJ2-5
clone_size: NA
v_call: TRBV6-5
d_call: NA

cdr3_nt: TGTGCCAGCAGCCAAGTGCTTACAGGGGGCTCTGGAAACACCATATATTTT
cdr3_aa: CASSQVLTGGSGNTIYF
j_call: TRBJ1-3
clone_size: NA
v_call: TRBV4-2
d_call: TRBD1

cdr3_nt: TGTGCCAGCAGTTACGGGGGGGGGAGCTATGGCTACACCTTC
cdr3_aa: CASSYGGGSYGYTF
j_call: TRBJ1-2
clone_size: many
v_call: TRBV6-5
d_call: NA

cdr3_nt: TGCAGCGTTCTCGGATCGGGACTACTCCAAGAGACCCAGTACTTC
cdr3_aa: CSVLGSGLLQETQYF
j_call: TRBJ2-5
clone_size: NA
v_call: TRBV29-1
d_call: TRBD2

cdr3_nt: TGTGCCAGCAGCCATGATCTTGCGATTGCCAGTGGAGATATGCAGTATTTT
cdr3_aa: CASSHDLAIASGDMQYF
j_call: TRBJ2-3
clone_size: NA
v_call: TRBV3-1
d_call: NA

cdr3_nt: TGCAGCGTTTTTGCAGGGGGAGATGGAAACACCATATATTTT
cdr3_aa: CSVFAGGDGNTIYF
j_call: TRBJ1-3
clone_size: NA
v_call: TRBV29-1
d_call: TRBD1

cdr3_nt: TGCAGCGTTGATATCGGGGGAATTGAAGGCTACACCTTC
cdr3_aa: CSVDIGGIEGYTF
j_call: TRBJ1-2
clone_size: many
v_call: TRBV29-1
d_call: NA

cdr3_nt: TGCAGCGTTGCGCAGTCGATAAACTATGGCTACACCTTC
cdr3_aa: CSVAQSINYGYTF
j_call: TRBJ1-2
clone_size: few
v_call: TRBV29-1
d_call: NA

cdr3_nt: TGCGCCAGCAGCTTGGGACAGGGATTCTCTGGAAACACCATATATTTT
cdr3_aa: CASSLGQGFSGNTIYF
j_call: TRBJ1-3
clone_size: NA
v_call: TRBV5-1
d_call: TRBD1

cdr3_nt: TGCAGTGCTAGAACGGGACAGGCCTACTACAATGAGCAGTTCTTC
cdr3_aa: CSARTGQAYYNEQFF
j_call: TRBJ2-1
clone_size: NA
v_call: TRBV20-1
d_call: TRBD1

cdr3_nt: TGCGCCAGCAGCTTTGCGACAGGGGGCACCGGGGAGCTGTTTTTT
cdr3_aa: CASSFATGGTGELFF
j_call: TRBJ2-2
clone_size: NA
v_call: TRBV5-1
d_call: TRBD1

cdr3_nt: TGTGCCAGCAGTTACTCAAGTGGCGGAGTCGCCTATGGCTACACCTTC
cdr3_aa: CASSYSSGGVAYGYTF
j_call: TRBJ1-2
clone_size: NA
v_call: TRBV6-2/TRBV6-3
d_call: NA

cdr3_nt: TGTGCCAGCAGTGAATTAGAGACTCGACGTCAAGAGACCCAGTACTTC
cdr3_aa: CASSELETRRQETQYF
j_call: TRBJ2-5
clone_size: NA
v_call: TRBV25-1
d_call: NA

cdr3_nt: TGTGCCAGCAGGTCACAGGGGCCCGCAGGGACCCAGTACTTC
cdr3_aa: CASRSQGPAGTQYF
j_call: TRBJ2-5
clone_size: NA
v_call: TRBV6-5
d_call: TRBD1

cdr3_nt: TGTGCCAGCAGTTTTCTCTTAGAGGTCGAAAACATTCAGTACTTC
cdr3_aa: CASSFLLEVENIQYF
j_call: TRBJ2-4
clone_size: NA
v_call: TRBV28
d_call: NA

cdr3_nt: TGTGCCAGCAGCTTAGTGAGCGGGGCCCGGTATGGTGAGCAGTTCTTC
cdr3_aa: CASSLVSGARYGEQFF
j_call: TRBJ2-1
clone_size: once
v_call: TRBV7-9
d_call: TRBD2

cdr3_nt: TGTGCCAGCAGTTTCGGTCACAGGGTGTCGACAGATACGCAGTATTTT
cdr3_aa: CASSFGHRVSTDTQYF
j_call: TRBJ2-3
clone_size: NA
v_call: TRBV27
d_call: NA

cdr3_nt: TGCGCCAGCAGCCCCCCTACCGCAGACAATGAGCAGTTCTTC
cdr3_aa: CASSPPTADNEQFF
j_call: TRBJ2-1
clone_size: few
v_call: TRBV4-1
d_call: NA

cdr3_nt: TGTGCCAGCAGTTACTCTCTCCTTGCGGCGGAGAACTATGGCTACACCTTC
cdr3_aa: CASSYSLLAAENYGYTF
j_call: TRBJ1-2
clone_size: NA
v_call: TRBV6-2/TRBV6-3
d_call: NA

cdr3_nt: TGCAGCGCAAAAGACTACGAGCAGTACTTC
cdr3_aa: CSAKDYEQYF
j_call: TRBJ2-7
clone_size: few
v_call: TRBV29-1
d_call: NA

cdr3_nt: TGTGCCAGCAGCTCCGGTGGAGGGGCCTGGGTAGAGACCCAGTACTTC
cdr3_aa: CASSSGGGAWVETQYF
j_call: TRBJ2-5
clone_size: NA
v_call: TRBV9
d_call: NA

cdr3_nt: TGTGCCAGCAGCCAAGAGAGGCCAGGAGAGGCCGGGGAGCTGTTTTTT
cdr3_aa: CASSQERPGEAGELFF
j_call: TRBJ2-2
clone_size: NA
v_call: TRBV4-2
d_call: NA

cdr3_nt: TGTGCCAGCAGTGAGAATCGCTACACAGATACGCAGTATTTT
cdr3_aa: CASSENRYTDTQYF
j_call: TRBJ2-3
clone_size: NA
v_call: TRBV2
d_call: NA

cdr3_nt: TGCGCCAGCAGCCAAGACCGGGTCGGGACTAGCGGGAGCTACGAGCAGTACTTC
cdr3_aa: CASSQDRVGTSGSYEQYF
j_call: TRBJ2-7
clone_size: few
v_call: TRBV4-1
d_call: TRBD2

cdr3_nt: TGTGCCAGCAGGGGAGGCGGGGGAGACAATGAGCAGTTCTTC
cdr3_aa: CASRGGGGDNEQFF
j_call: TRBJ2-1
clone_size: NA
v_call: TRBV7-3
d_call: TRBD2

cdr3_nt: TGTGCCAGCACCCCCCATGGCGTCGGCACCGGGGAGCTGTTTTTT
cdr3_aa: CASTPHGVGTGELFF
j_call: TRBJ2-2
clone_size: NA
v_call: TRBV12-3/TRBV12-4
d_call: NA

cdr3_nt: TGCAGCATTGTCGGGGAGGCCTACGAGCAGTACTTC
cdr3_aa: CSIVGEAYEQYF
j_call: TRBJ2-7
clone_size: few
v_call: TRBV29-1
d_call: NA

cdr3_nt: TGTGCCAGCAGGGGTAACTACGAGCAGTACTTC
cdr3_aa: CASRGNYEQYF
j_call: TRBJ2-7
clone_size: NA
v_call: TRBV7-9
d_call: NA

cdr3_nt: TGTGCCACCAGTGATCCCGAAGAAAAACTGTTTTTT
cdr3_aa: CATSDPEEKLFF
j_call: TRBJ1-4
clone_size: NA
v_call: TRBV24-1
d_call: NA

cdr3_nt: TGCAGCGTTGCCGGACATCTCTCTGGAAACACCATATATTTT
cdr3_aa: CSVAGHLSGNTIYF
j_call: TRBJ1-3
clone_size: NA
v_call: TRBV29-1
d_call: NA